A single sample is the source of the 12 T cell receptor beta chains below, sequenced in a study of CD8 T cells in ankylosing spondylitis. TCRdb called the 5' RACE reads again in MiXCR, with one record for every CDR3 protein. The data hold under 250,000 distinct CDR3 sequences, with roughly 32% observed a single time. The sequencing input was blood, either unsorted or a sorted T cell fraction (not recorded which). The receptors shown here come from a male donor with ankylosing spondylitis or in good health (not recorded which).

This clonotype was observed a few times. The rearrangement links TRBV27 to TRBJ2-6; D uncertain. V lost 1 base and J lost 0, with 1 base in between. Germline CDR1 reads MNHEY; CDR2 reads SMNVEV (reference sequence). This CDR3 is built from 14 residues. This chain's CDR3 is CASSLFSGANVLTF. In DNA form, the CDR3 reads TGTGCCAGCAGTTTATTCTCTGGGGCCAACGTCCTGACTTTC.

The genes are TRBV29-1 and TRBJ2-2; a possible D gene is TRBD1 (6 bases). V was clipped by 2 bases and J by 5 bases, with 12 bases between them. Germline V gene sequence: CDR1 SQVTM, CDR2 ANQGSEA. The CDR3 consists of 14 residues. The chain's CDR3 is CSVELSRGTGELFF. CDR3 DNA: TGCAGCGTTGAACTGAGTAGGGGGACCGGGGAGCTGTTTTTT.

At least ten counts were recorded for this clonotype. The chain carries TRBV5-5 and TRBJ2-3; D is uncertain. The length of the CDR3 is 12 residues. Germline V gene lookup returns CDR1 SGHKS and CDR2 YYEKEE (reference sequence). Deletions cut 1 base from V and 8 bases from J, with 8 bases between. The CDR3: CASSLLMGTQYF. As DNA, the CDR3 is TGTGCCAGCAGCTTGCTGATGGGTACGCAGTATTTT.

The rearrangement uses TRBV20-1 and TRBJ2-5; D is perhaps TRBD1 or TRBD2 (5 bases each). From germline, CDR1 is DFQATT and CDR2 SNEGSKA (reference sequence). Between the trimmed V and J ends, which lost 1 base and 5 bases, there was a span of 17 bases. This CDR3 has 15 residues. CDR3 amino acids: CSARGRDPEWETQYF. DNA of the CDR3: TGCAGTGCTAGAGGCCGGGACCCGGAATGGGAGACCCAGTACTTC.

This clonotype was seen a few times. The chain has TRBV4-2 and TRBJ2-7, with D hard to call. The V and J ends lost 5 bases and 4 bases respectively, with 12 bases between them. The CDR3 is 13 residues long. CDR1 LGHNA and CDR2 YNFKEQ come from the germline V gene. CDR3: CASSSSVTYEQYF. As DNA, the CDR3 is TGTGCCAGCAGCTCGTCAGTTACGTACGAGCAGTACTTC.

The chain couples TRBV29-1 to TRBJ1-2; 7 bases fit TRBD1. V lost 4 bases, J lost 5 bases, and 7 bases stayed unmatched. CDR3 size: 13 residues. CDR1 is SQVTM and CDR2 is ANQGSEA in the germline V gene. The CDR3 bases are TGCAGCGTTGGGCCGGAGGGGGCTTATGGCTACACCTTC. Its protein is CSVGPEGAYGYTF. Drawing the rest from reference TRBV29-1 and TRBJ1-2, the complete variable domain is SAVISQKPSRDICQRGTSLTIQCQVDSQVTMMFWYRQQPGQSLTLIATANQGSEATYESGFVIDKFPISRPNLTFSTLTVSNMSPEDSSIYLCSVGPEGAYGYTFGSGTRLTVV.

This clonotype has only a few counts. V and J are TRBV20-1 and TRBJ2-1; the D is unclear. Trimming stripped 0 bases from V and 2 bases from J, with 11 bases between. This CDR3 is built from 15 residues. Germline CDR1 and CDR2: DFQATT and SNEGSKA (reference sequence). The CDR3 spells CSARDLGNPYNEQFF. As DNA, the CDR3 is TGCAGTGCTAGAGATTTAGGCAACCCCTACAATGAGCAGTTCTTC.

This clonotype was seen many times. The chain has TRBV7-2 and TRBJ2-3, with D uncertain. CDR1 and CDR2 from the germline V gene are SGHTA and FQGNSA. Between the trimmed V and J ends, which lost 1 base and 5 bases, there was a span of 7 bases. The CDR3 runs 13 residues. The CDR3 sequence: CASSLVGLDTQYF. The CDR3 DNA reads TGTGCCAGCAGCTTAGTTGGTCTAGATACGCAGTATTTT.

There are a few counts of this clonotype. The V and J genes are TRBV10-3 and TRBJ2-1, with D perhaps given as TRBD1 or TRBD2 (5 bases each). Per germline, CDR1 ENHRY and CDR2 SYGVKD. V was pared by 3 bases and J by 1 base, with 22 bases between. The CDR3 has 19 residues. CDR3 sequence reads: CAISERVQGALPSYNEQFF. The CDR3 coding sequence is TGTGCCATCAGTGAAAGGGTTCAGGGAGCCCTCCCATCCTACAATGAGCAGTTCTTC.

The gene calls are TRBV20-1 and TRBJ1-1; D is ambiguous. This CDR3 spans 14 amino acids. From germline, CDR1 is DFQATT and CDR2 SNEGSKA (reference sequence). Trimming left V 5 bases short and J 3 bases short, with 16 bases between. CDR3 DNA sequence: TGCAGTGCTCACCGTAGGAGACGGGACACTGAAGCTTTCTTT. Encoded protein: CSAHRRRRDTEAFF.

The rearrangement joins TRBV5-1 to TRBJ1-1; a weak D match, TRBD1 (5 bases). This CDR3 contains 14 residues. Trimming cost V 3 bases and J 2 bases, with 11 bases left between them. CDR1 is SGHRS and CDR2 is YFSETQ in the germline V gene. DNA for the CDR3: TGCGCCAGCAGCTGGGGGGTAGTAAACACTGAAGCTTTCTTT. This sequence encodes CASSWGVVNTEAFF.

This clonotype was detected only once. V usage is TRBV5-6 and J usage is TRBJ2-1, with 9 bases fitting TRBD2. This CDR3 is built from 18 residues. Trimming at V came to 0 bases and at J to 7 bases, leaving 14 bases not matched to a gene. Germline V gene sequence: CDR1 SGHDT, CDR2 YYEEEE. CDR3 nucleotide sequence: TGTGCCAGCAGCTTGGCCTCGGCTAGCGGGGTAGCAGATAATGAGCAGTTCTTC. The encoded protein is CASSLASASGVADNEQFF.